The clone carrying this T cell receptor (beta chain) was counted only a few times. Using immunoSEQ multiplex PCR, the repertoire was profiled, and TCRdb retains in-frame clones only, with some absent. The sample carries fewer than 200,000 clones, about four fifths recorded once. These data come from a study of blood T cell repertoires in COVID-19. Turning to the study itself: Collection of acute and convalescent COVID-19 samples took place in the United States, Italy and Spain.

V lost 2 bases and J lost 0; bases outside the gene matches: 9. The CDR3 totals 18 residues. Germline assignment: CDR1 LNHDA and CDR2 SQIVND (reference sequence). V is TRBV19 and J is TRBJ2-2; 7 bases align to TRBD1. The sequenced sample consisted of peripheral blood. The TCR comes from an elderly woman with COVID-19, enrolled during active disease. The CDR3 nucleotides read TGTGCCAGTAGTATAAACACGGGACAGTTCGCGAACACCGGGGAGCTGTTTTTT. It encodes CASSINTGQFANTGELFF.